Each of the 19 T cell receptor beta chains below was sequenced from the same sample in a study of blood T cell repertoires in COVID-19. Sequencing was performed with immunoSEQ multiplex PCR; in TCRdb, only in-frame clones are kept and a portion is missing. The sample contains under 300,000 clones, 88% of which appear only once. The sequenced sample was PBMCs or T cells enriched from blood (not recorded which). The receptors stem from a woman in her forties with acute COVID-19.

The chain recombines TRBV15 with TRBJ2-7; 7 bases line up with TRBD1. With V trimmed by 0 bases and J by 0 bases, 2 bases remained unmatched. Germline V gives CDR1 LNHNV, CDR2 YYDKDF (reference sequence). The CDR3 runs to 15 residues. CDR3 region: CATSRDTGDSYEQYF. CDR3 nucleotide sequence: TGTGCCACCAGCAGAGACACAGGGGACTCCTACGAGCAGTACTTC.

Only one count was recorded for this clone. Other DNA sequences in the sample encode the same CDR3. The chain links TRBV9 to TRBJ1-4; D possibly corresponds to TRBD1 (5 bases). Germline CDR1 SGDLS, CDR2 YYNGEE. The CDR3 has 16 amino acids. Trimming shortened V by 0 bases and J by 0 bases, and 9 bases separated the two germline ends. The chain's CDR3 is CASSVDQGATNEKLFF. CDR3 bases: TGTGCCAGCAGCGTAGATCAGGGCGCAACTAATGAAAAACTGTTTTTT.

The J gene is TRBJ1-6, the V gene TRBV6-5, with TRBD1 matching over 8 bases. The CDR3 is 14 amino acids. Looked up from germline, CDR1 is MNHEY and CDR2 is SVGAGI. The V gene end was trimmed by 6 bases and the J gene end by 5 bases; junction bases not matched to a gene: 3. Here the CDR3 reads CASSLDRDNSPLHF. The CDR3 nucleotides read TGTGCCAGCAGCCTGGACAGGGATAATTCACCCCTCCACTTT.

The V call is TRBV6-2 or TRBV6-3, the J call TRBJ1-1; D is ambiguous. CDR1 is MNHEY and CDR2 is SVGEGT in the germline V gene. The V end lost 0 bases, the J end lost 4 bases, and 12 bases lay between the germline ends. CDR3 length equals 15 residues. The CDR3 bases are TGTGCCAGCAGTTACTCGAAGGAGAAATCCACTGAAGCTTTCTTT. This encodes CASSYSKEKSTEAFF.

The chain is built from TRBV19 and TRBJ1-4, with unresolved D. V was pared by 7 bases and J by 7 bases, with 7 bases between. The CDR3 loop spans 11 amino acids. CDR1 is LNHDA and CDR2 is SQIVND in the germline V gene (reference sequence). As DNA, the CDR3 is TGTGCCAGTAAGTCCGGTGAAAAACTGTTTTTT. Protein: CASKSGEKLFF. Full variable domain (rest looked up from reference TRBV19 and TRBJ1-4): DGGITQSPKYLFRKEGQNVTLSCEQNLNHDAMYWYRQDPGQGLRLIYYSQIVNDFQKGDIAEGYSVSREKKESFPLTVTSAQKNPTAFYLCASKSGEKLFFGSGTQLSVL.

This clone came up once. The chain is built from TRBV29-1 and TRBJ1-1, with 8 bases matching TRBD1. Germline values: CDR1 SQVTM, CDR2 ANQGSEA. This CDR3 is 13 amino acids long. The junction had 5 bases not matched to a gene; V was cut back by 7 bases and J by 1 base. This chain's CDR3 is CSARTGRNTEAFF. The CDR3 nucleotides read TGCAGCGCTCGGACAGGGAGGAACACTGAAGCTTTCTTT.

This chain's CDR3 is CASSYLTSGFGGELFF. The CDR3, as DNA: TGTGCCAGCAGTTACCTGACTAGCGGGTTCGGCGGGGAGCTGTTTTTT. V and J are TRBV6-2 or TRBV6-3 and TRBJ2-2; 10 nucleotides line up with TRBD2. V dropped 2 bases and J dropped 7; count of bases not matched to a gene: 7. This CDR3 is built from 16 residues. CDR1 MNHEY and CDR2 SVGEGT come from the germline V gene.

The chain combines TRBV5-4 with TRBJ1-6; 9 positions match TRBD1. Germline trimming cut 4 bases from V and 10 bases from J; bases unmatched to any gene: 9. CDR1 is SGHNT and CDR2 is YYREEE in the germline V gene (reference sequence). The CDR3 contains 15 residues. The CDR3 reads CASSPGTGYGSPLHF. DNA of the CDR3: TGTGCCAGCAGCCCCGGGACAGGGTACGGATCACCCCTCCACTTT. The full variable domain, rest sourced from reference TRBV5-4 and TRBJ1-6, is ETGVTQSPTHLIKTRGQQVTLRCSSQSGHNTVSWYQQALGQGPQFIFQYYREEENGRGNFPPRFSGLQFPNYSSELNVNALELDDSALYLCASSPGTGYGSPLHFGNGTRLTVT.

This sequence joins TRBV2 and TRBJ2-7; 9 positions agree with TRBD1. Losses at the gene ends were 4 bases for V and 4 bases for J; bases not matched to a gene: 5. The CDR3 runs 14 residues. Germline V CDR1 and CDR2: SNHLY, FYNNEI. DNA of the CDR3: TGTGCCAGCAGTGGACCGGGACAGGGTTACGAGCAGTACTTC. It specifies CASSGPGQGYEQYF.

This clone was found once. The chain is built from TRBV2 and TRBJ2-1, with 8 bases that match TRBD2. Losses at the gene ends were 7 bases for V and 7 bases for J; bases not matched to a gene: 15. Germline-derived CDR1 and CDR2 are SNHLY and FYNNEI. CDR3 length: 16 residues. The DNA for the CDR3 is TGTGCCAGCACCCTGGCGGGGGGCGGGAGTATAAATGAGCAGTTCTTC. This encodes CASTLAGGGSINEQFF.

This rearrangement joins TRBV11-2 to TRBJ2-5, with D perhaps matching TRBD2 (5 bases). Germline assignment: CDR1 SGHAT and CDR2 FQNNGV. Trimming removed 3 bases at V and 4 bases at J, with 18 bases between. The CDR3 has 16 amino acids. This CDR3 reads CASSFSQGGGGETQYF. The CDR3 DNA reads TGTGCCAGCAGCTTTTCCCAAGGAGGTGGAGGAGAGACCCAGTACTTC.

V gene TRBV27 combines with J gene TRBJ1-3; no clear D. Trimming removed 5 bases at V and 0 bases at J, with 5 bases between. The germline CDR1 and CDR2 sequences are MNHEY and SMNVEV (reference sequence). This CDR3 has 13 residues. The CDR3 reads CASSRGSGNTIYF. The CDR3 DNA follows: TGTGCCAGCAGTCGAGGCTCTGGAAACACCATATATTTT.

The rearrangement joins TRBV7-9 to TRBJ1-2; perhaps TRBD1 as D (5 bases). The germline V and J ends were trimmed by 2 bases and 6 bases, with 7 bases remaining between them. Germline V gene data show CDR1 as SEHNR and CDR2 as FQNEAQ (reference sequence). This CDR3 is built from 12 residues. The CDR3 spells CASSLQGNGYTF. The DNA for the CDR3 is TGTGCCAGCAGCTTACAGGGTAATGGCTACACCTTC.

The rearrangement joins TRBV29-1 to TRBJ1-5, with TRBD1 matching over 10 bases. This CDR3 is 13 amino acids long. Trimming took 4 bases from V and 10 from J; bases not matched to a gene: 7. Looked up from germline, CDR1 is SQVTM and CDR2 is ANQGSEA. CDR3 region: CSVAPGQGNPQHF. DNA for the CDR3: TGCAGCGTTGCTCCGGGACAGGGGAACCCCCAGCATTTT. The full variable domain, with the rest looked up from reference TRBV29-1 and TRBJ1-5, is SAVISQKPSRDICQRGTSLTIQCQVDSQVTMMFWYRQQPGQSLTLIATANQGSEATYESGFVIDKFPISRPNLTFSTLTVSNMSPEDSSIYLCSVAPGQGNPQHFGDGTRLSIL.

This clone was observed a few times. The chain recombines TRBV6-2 or TRBV6-3 with TRBJ2-3, with 12 bases fitting TRBD2. CDR3 length equals 17 residues. The germline CDR1 and CDR2 sequences are MNHEY and SVGEGT. With 4 bases clipped from V and 0 bases from J, the junction kept 5 bases outside the gene matches. The CDR3 is CASSSRTSGMSTDTQYF. CDR3 DNA sequence: TGTGCCAGCAGTTCGAGGACTAGCGGGATGAGCACAGATACGCAGTATTTT.

This clone has a single count. The V call is TRBV29-1, the J call TRBJ2-4; tentatively, D is TRBD1 (5 bases). Trimming removed 0 bases at V and 0 bases at J, with 9 bases between. Looked up from germline, CDR1 is SQVTM and CDR2 is ANQGSEA. The CDR3 length is 15 residues. CDR3 protein: CSVEEQALAKNIQYF. The CDR3 region has the DNA TGCAGCGTTGAAGAACAGGCCCTAGCCAAAAACATTCAGTACTTC.

The chain has TRBV10-2 and TRBJ1-1; a possible D gene is TRBD1 (5 bases). Germline CDR1 and CDR2: WSHSY and SAAADI. CDR3 size: 13 residues. V was trimmed by 8 bases and J by 1 base, leaving 11 bases between them. In DNA form, the CDR3 reads TGCGCCAGCGGGGGGACGGCGAACACTGAAGCTTTCTTT. This encodes CASGGTANTEAFF.

J is TRBJ1-2 and V is TRBV4-3, with TRBD1 identical over 8 bases. The CDR3 is 15 amino acids. CDR1 and CDR2 from the germline V gene are LGHNA and YSLEER. V lost 1 base to trimming and J lost 5 bases; unmatched junction nucleotides: 6. CDR3: CASSQAQGADYGYTF. The CDR3 nucleotides read TGCGCCAGCAGCCAAGCCCAGGGGGCGGATTATGGCTACACCTTC.

This clone has a handful of counts. The chain carries TRBV5-4 and TRBJ2-5, with D perhaps matching TRBD1 (5 bases). The CDR3 runs to 13 residues. With 3 bases removed from V and 1 base from J, the gap between germline ends came to 7 bases. Germline V gene lookup returns CDR1 SGHNT and CDR2 YYREEE (reference sequence). In nucleotides, the CDR3 is TGTGCCAGCAGCTCCAGGGTCCAAGAGACCCAGTACTTC. This codes for CASSSRVQETQYF. Full variable domain (missing parts from reference TRBV5-4 and TRBJ2-5): ETGVTQSPTHLIKTRGQQVTLRCSSQSGHNTVSWYQQALGQGPQFIFQYYREEENGRGNFPPRFSGLQFPNYSSELNVNALELDDSALYLCASSSRVQETQYFGPGTRLLVL.